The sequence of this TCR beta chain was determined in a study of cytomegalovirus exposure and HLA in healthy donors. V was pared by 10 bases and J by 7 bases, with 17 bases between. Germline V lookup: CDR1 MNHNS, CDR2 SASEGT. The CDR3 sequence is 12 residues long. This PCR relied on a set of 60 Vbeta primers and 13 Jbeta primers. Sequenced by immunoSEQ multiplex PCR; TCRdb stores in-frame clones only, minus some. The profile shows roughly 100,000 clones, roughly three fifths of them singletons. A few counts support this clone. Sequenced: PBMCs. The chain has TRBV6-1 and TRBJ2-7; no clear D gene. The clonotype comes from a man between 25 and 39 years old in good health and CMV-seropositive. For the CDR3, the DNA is TGTGCCACGGCCATCGAGGCTATAGAGCAGTACTTC. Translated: CATAIEAIEQYF.